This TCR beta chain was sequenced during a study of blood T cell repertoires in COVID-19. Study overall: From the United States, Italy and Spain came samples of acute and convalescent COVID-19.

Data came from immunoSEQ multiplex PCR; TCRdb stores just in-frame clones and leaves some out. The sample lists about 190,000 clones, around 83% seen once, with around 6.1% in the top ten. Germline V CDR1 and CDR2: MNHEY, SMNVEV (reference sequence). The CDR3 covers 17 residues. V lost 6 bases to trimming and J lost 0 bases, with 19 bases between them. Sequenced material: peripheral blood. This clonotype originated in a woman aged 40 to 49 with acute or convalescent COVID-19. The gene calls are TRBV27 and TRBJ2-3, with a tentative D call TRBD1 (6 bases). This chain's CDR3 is CASSRNRPTGSTDTQYF. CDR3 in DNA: TGTGCCAGCAGCCGAAACCGCCCGACAGGCAGCACAGATACGCAGTATTTT.